This entry lists 10 T cell receptor beta chains sequenced from one sample in a study of Tregs in tolerant kidney transplant recipients. No antigens are known for them. Libraries were prepared by immunoSEQ multiplex PCR; TCRdb keeps only in-frame clonotypes and omits some of them. The sample contains 1,200 to 1,500 clones, approximately 89% of which appear only once. The sample was CD4+ T cells from blood cultured with allogeneic cells. Receptor source: a human donor in good health.

The V gene is TRBV29-1, the J gene TRBJ2-7; 9 bases align to TRBD2. The germline CDR1 and CDR2 sequences are SQVTM and ANQGSEA. This CDR3 has 17 residues. The junction had 14 bases not matched to a gene; V was cut back by 4 bases and J by 1 base. The CDR3 region has the DNA TGCAGCGTTGGGGGACTCGCGGGAGGGCTAGGTTCCTACGAGCAGTACTTC. Translating it yields CSVGGLAGGLGSYEQYF.

J is TRBJ1-3 and V is TRBV18, with D hard to call. Trimming removed 4 bases at V and 0 bases at J, with 7 bases between. Germline V gene lookup returns CDR1 KGHSH and CDR2 LQKENI. This CDR3 comprises 14 residues. CDR3 nucleotide sequence: TGTGCCAGCTCACTACAGAGCTCTGGAAACACCATATATTTT. It is translated as CASSLQSSGNTIYF.

This sequence joins TRBV10-1 and TRBJ2-3, with TRBD2 identical over 13 bases. CDR3 length: 18 residues. V trimming: 3 bases; J trimming: 1 base; junction bases outside the gene matches: 7. Germline CDR1 reads WNHNN; CDR2 reads SYGVQD (reference sequence). This chain's CDR3 is CASSDTSGGASGTDTQYF. Written as DNA, the CDR3 is TGCGCCAGCAGTGACACTAGCGGGGGGGCCTCGGGCACAGATACGCAGTATTTT.

The chain employs TRBV19 and TRBJ2-2, with D possibly called TRBD1 or TRBD2 (5 bases each). The CDR3 has 12 residues. Germline V gene lookup returns CDR1 LNHDA and CDR2 SQIVND (reference sequence). V shed 7 bases and J shed 6 bases, with 9 bases lying between them. CDR3 sequence: CASNWGPGELFF. For the CDR3, the DNA is TGTGCCAGTAACTGGGGACCCGGGGAGCTGTTTTTT.

This rearrangement joins TRBV11-2 to TRBJ2-1; D not resolved. Germline V gene data show CDR1 as SGHAT and CDR2 as FQNNGV. The V end lost 1 base, the J end lost 1 base, and 11 bases lay between the germline ends. There are 16 residues in the CDR3. CDR3 in amino acids: CASSLGLDWSYNEQFF. Written as DNA, the CDR3 is TGTGCCAGCAGCTTAGGGCTAGATTGGTCCTACAATGAGCAGTTCTTC. Drawing the rest from reference TRBV11-2 and TRBJ2-1, the complete variable domain is EAGVAQSPRYKIIEKRQSVAFWCNPISGHATLYWYQQILGQGPKLLIQFQNNGVVDDSQLPKDRFSAERLKGVDSTLKIQPAKLEDSAVYLCASSLGLDWSYNEQFFGPGTRLTVL.

The gene calls are TRBV5-5 and TRBJ2-7, with D tentatively TRBD1 (6 bases). The germline CDR1 and CDR2 sequences are SGHKS and YYEKEE (reference sequence). Trimming took 4 bases from V and 1 from J, leaving 12 bases between them. The CDR3 extends over 14 amino acids. This chain's CDR3 is CASSTYGTSYEQYF. CDR3 nucleotides: TGTGCCAGCAGCACTTACGGGACATCCTACGAGCAGTACTTC.

The chain carries TRBV5-4 and TRBJ1-6, with D perhaps TRBD1 (5 bases). CDR3 length equals 17 residues. V was shortened by 5 bases and J by 0 bases, with 15 bases between the two germline ends. Germline V gives CDR1 SGHNT, CDR2 YYREEE (reference sequence). CDR3 in amino acids: CASSSPGGSSYNSPLHF. The CDR3 nucleotides are TGTGCCAGCAGTTCCCCCGGGGGGAGCTCCTATAATTCACCCCTCCACTTT.

This rearrangement joins TRBV2 to TRBJ2-5; 7 bases are shared with TRBD1. With 6 bases clipped from V and 1 base from J, the junction kept 2 bases outside the gene matches. The germline gives CDR1 SNHLY, CDR2 FYNNEI. The CDR3 has 13 amino acids. CDR3 sequence: CASRGQSQETQYF. Here the CDR3 DNA reads TGTGCCAGCAGGGGACAGAGCCAAGAGACCCAGTACTTC.

The CDR3 sequence is CASRTQGAPSEQYF. Written as DNA, the CDR3 is TGTGCCAGCAGAACCCAGGGGGCCCCTTCGGAGCAGTACTTC. The V call is TRBV6-5, the J call TRBJ2-7, with 8 bases aligning to TRBD1. Germline V lookup: CDR1 MNHEY, CDR2 SVGAGI. The trim removed 6 bases at V and 7 bases at J, leaving 11 bases unmatched. The CDR3 spans 14 residues.

The chain is built from TRBV6-1 and TRBJ1-2, with D unresolved. Trimming took off 6 bases at V and 1 base at J, with 3 bases between the two ends. Germline CDR1 is MNHNS and CDR2 is SASEGT. The CDR3 has 11 residues. CDR3 coding DNA: TGTGCCAGCAGACTTAACTATGGCTACACCTTC. This encodes CASRLNYGYTF.